This T cell receptor beta chain comes out of a study of cytomegalovirus exposure and HLA in healthy donors. Study context: Early on, a data release was issued that held roughly 84 million unique TCRs from HLA-typed donors. Findings and caveats of the study: A later analysis linked a missense DCLRE1C variant to TCR beta V- and J-gene trimming.

PCR involved 60 Vbeta and 13 Jbeta primers. Authors' data handling: A later analysis tallied 80 million or so unique TCR beta chains, 9 million to 12 million of them shared. Assay: immunoSEQ multiplex PCR; the TCRdb copy retains only in-frame clones and omits some. V and J calls and clone size follow that table, whereas D and trimming were derived from the DNA. The sample carries tens of thousands of clones, roughly 77% recorded once. In germline, CDR1 is SGHTA, CDR2 FQGTGA. This CDR3 spans 13 amino acids. Between the trimmed V and J ends, which lost 5 bases and 4 bases, there was a span of 10 bases. This clone was counted between two and nine times. No antigen is known for it.

This TCR was recovered from a man in his 60s in good health and CMV-seronegative. Specimen: PBMCs. The rearrangement uses TRBV7-3 and TRBJ2-3, with D perhaps matching TRBD2 (5 bases). CDR3 nucleotides: TGTGCCAGCAGCGCAGAACTAGCAGATACGCAGTATTTT. Translation gives CASSAELADTQYF.